The TCR beta chain described here comes from a study of PD-1 blockade in classical Hodgkin lymphoma (dated by TCRdb to 2020 to 2022). Regarding the complete study: Nivolumab dosing was 3 mg/kg intravenously every 2 weeks, continuing until either disease progression or unacceptable toxicity. The study used TCR beta sequencing and CyTOF to define a peripheral blood immune signature of response to PD-1 blockade in classical Hodgkin lymphoma.

In light of the paper, this sample's time point label describes: cycle 2 day 1 (C2D1) of nivolumab. Every trial patient had relapsed after autologous stem cell transplantation, and cohorts A, B and C differed in prior brentuximab vedotin exposure. The trial cohort included around 60 patients with relapsed/refractory classical Hodgkin lymphoma, and each patient had a best overall response of complete response, partial response or progressive disease. In the multi-cohort phase II CheckMate 205 trial, trial patients received single-agent nivolumab. An independent review committee assessed best overall response by applying the 2007 International Working Group response criteria. Trial PBMCs were collected just before the start of nivolumab (C1D1) and during therapy at cycle 2 day 1 and cycle 4 day 1. Peripheral blood was collected in 8 mL Vacutainer Cell Preparation Tubes, from which PBMCs were isolated by centrifugation and then cryopreserved.

Inclusive of the bounding cysteine and phenylalanine, the CDR3 is 11 residues long. Just the 33-base CDR3 DNA is kept, in frame starting at base 1. As encoded in the germline V gene, CDR1 is SNHLY while CDR2 is FYNNEI. At the junction V is shortened by 5 bases and J by 2 bases, with 4 bases in between. The Qiagen DNeasy kit was used to extract genomic DNA from unsorted PBMCs and from the negatively selected CD4+ and CD8+ fractions. TCR beta CDR3 regions were subjected to amplification by immunoSEQ multiplex PCR with primers that anneal to V and J segments. A synthetic immune receptor repertoire was used to minimize amplification bias, and any remaining bias was removed computationally after sequencing. In the source study's methods: Custom Python scripts were used to quantify repertoire diversity as the Shannon entropy index. Unsorted, CD4+ and CD8+ repertoires were examined separately, except in combined analyses, for which CD4+ and CD8+ sequences were merged in silico. Clonal expansion was defined as at least a 2-fold frequency increase after treatment relative to C1D1, with a pseudocount of 0.5 for undetected baseline clones. Singleton clones were defined as clones with 0 or 1 copy at C1D1, and non-singleton clones were defined as clones with 2 or more copies. Clones expanded in unsorted samples were labelled as CD4+, CD8+ or unknown by matching protein sequences in sorted samples from the same patient. Wilcoxon tests on paired samples were used to test diversity changes from C1D1 to C4D1. Here the immuneACCESS table is served through TCRdb, limited to in-frame sequences with V and J called. Missing clones are a known gap in these copies; in checked studies unresolved V genes cover under half, and the rest lacks a known reason. V and J calls and clone size are as listed in that table; D and trimming were resolved from the DNA. The sample has around 20,000 clones on record, 86% of them singletons. The ten biggest clones cover 13% of the sample.

The paper as a whole reports these results and caveats: CD4+ but not CD8+ TCR diversity rose significantly by C4D1 (p=0.0027 vs p=0.16), most apparent in complete responders (p=0.02). Lower diversity was observed in patients in whom nivolumab was started less than 1 year after ASCT, and these patients were excluded from later analyses so that confounding by immune reconstitution would be avoided. Trial patients with a complete response had baseline diversity similar to that of newly diagnosed patients, while partial responders and progressors had significantly lower diversity. Baseline TCR diversity was reported as lower in newly diagnosed patients than in healthy donors, and lower still in relapsed/refractory patients. The study was restricted to a single clinical trial cohort, and the causes of repertoire differences, possibly disease activity or prior therapy, were left undefined.

As concerns this clone: The target of this receptor is not known. No much larger clone is present one base from it, and per-base qualities are unavailable.

Sequencing was performed on peripheral blood mononuclear cells (PBMCs), taken before the second cycle of nivolumab. The source of this sequence is a human donor with classical Hodgkin lymphoma. Rearrangement joined TRBV2 to TRBJ2-7; the D gene is unclear. At the DNA level, the sequence is TGTGCCAGCAGTCCCACCTACGAGCAGTACTTC. The resulting protein is CASSPTYEQYF.